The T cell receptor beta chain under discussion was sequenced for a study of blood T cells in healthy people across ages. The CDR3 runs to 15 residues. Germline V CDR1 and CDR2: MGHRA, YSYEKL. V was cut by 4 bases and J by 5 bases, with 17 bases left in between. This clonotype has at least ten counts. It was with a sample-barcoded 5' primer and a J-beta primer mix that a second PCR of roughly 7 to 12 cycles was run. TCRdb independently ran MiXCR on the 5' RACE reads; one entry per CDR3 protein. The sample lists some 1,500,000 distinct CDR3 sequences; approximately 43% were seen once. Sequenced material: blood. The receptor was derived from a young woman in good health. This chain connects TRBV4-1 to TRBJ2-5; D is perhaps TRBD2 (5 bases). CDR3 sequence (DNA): TGCGCCAGCAGCCCCTACCTCGGACTCCCGGAGACCCAGTACTTC. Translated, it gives CASSPYLGLPETQYF.